These 23 T cell receptor beta chains were sequenced from one sample in a study of cytomegalovirus exposure and HLA in healthy donors. In the PCR, 60 Vbeta and 13 Jbeta primers were used. TCRdb's copy holds only in-frame clones and misses some; the assay was immunoSEQ multiplex PCR. The table lists under 200,000 clones. The sequenced sample was PBMCs. Receptors were obtained from a young man in good health and CMV-seronegative.

The V call is TRBV5-1, the J call TRBJ2-7; 13 bases agree with TRBD2. The V gene end was trimmed by 4 bases and the J gene end by 2 bases; junction bases not matched to a gene: 12. The CDR3 sequence is 18 residues long. In germline, CDR1 is SGHRS, CDR2 YFSETQ. The CDR3 is CASSLRLAGGGRPYEQYF. The CDR3 DNA is TGCGCCAGCAGCCTACGACTAGCGGGAGGCGGCCGTCCCTACGAGCAGTACTTC. Combining the CDR3 with reference TRBV5-1 and TRBJ2-7 gives the whole variable domain KAGVTQTPRYLIKTRGQQVTLSCSPISGHRSVSWYQQTPGQGLQFLFEYFSETQRNKGNFPGRFSGRQFSNSRSEMNVSTLELGDSALYLCASSLRLAGGGRPYEQYFGPGTRLTVT.

The chain combines TRBV7-9 with TRBJ1-4; TRBD1 aligns across 8 bases. The J segment lost 4 bases and the V segment lost 2 bases, leaving 6 bases of the junction unmatched. Germline V gives CDR1 SEHNR, CDR2 FQNEAQ (reference sequence). The CDR3 has 16 residues. The CDR3 sequence: CASSLSWDRSNEKLFF. As DNA, the CDR3 is TGTGCCAGCAGCTTATCCTGGGACAGGAGTAATGAAAAACTGTTTTTT. Complete variable domain (other parts from reference TRBV7-9 and TRBJ1-4): DTGVSQNPRHKITKRGQNVTFRCDPISEHNRLYWYRQTLGQGPEFLTYFQNEAQLEKSRLLSDRFSAERPKGSFSTLEIQRTEQGDSAMYLCASSLSWDRSNEKLFFGSGTQLSVL.

The chain links TRBV4-1 to TRBJ2-7; 8 bases fit TRBD1. This CDR3 is built from 17 residues. In germline, CDR1 is MGHRA, CDR2 YSYEKL. The ends lost 0 bases at V and 1 base at J; junction bases unmatched: 8. The CDR3 nucleotides are TGCGCCAGCAGCCAAGATAGGGTCGGGACAGGATCCTACGAGCAGTACTTC. Encoded protein: CASSQDRVGTGSYEQYF.

V and J are TRBV27 and TRBJ2-7; TRBD1 matches at 9 bases. Germline values: CDR1 MNHEY, CDR2 SMNVEV (reference sequence). The CDR3 is 14 residues long. With 4 bases clipped from V and 0 bases from J, the junction kept 1 base outside the gene matches. CDR3 in DNA: TGTGCCAGCAGTTGGGACAGGGTCTCCTACGAGCAGTACTTC. Its translation: CASSWDRVSYEQYF.

The chain combines TRBV27 with TRBJ2-7; D is perhaps TRBD1 (6 bases). This CDR3 has 15 amino acids. Germline V gene lookup returns CDR1 MNHEY and CDR2 SMNVEV (reference sequence). Trimming shortened V by 0 bases and J by 4 bases, and 13 bases separated the two germline ends. The CDR3 sequence: CASSLSPTGDYEQYF. The CDR3 DNA follows: TGTGCCAGCAGTTTATCGCCGACAGGAGATTACGAGCAGTACTTC.

The V and J genes are TRBV15 and TRBJ1-2; 7 bases line up with TRBD1. After removal of 1 base from V and 8 bases from J, the junction contained 7 bases not matched to a gene. The CDR3 is made up of 14 amino acids. Germline V lookup: CDR1 LNHNV, CDR2 YYDKDF (reference sequence). The CDR3 sequence: CATSRVNRGLGYTF. The CDR3 nucleotides read TGTGCCACCAGCAGAGTTAATAGGGGGCTAGGCTACACCTTC.

DNA for the CDR3: TGTGCCAGCAGCCGAGGGGGCGGCTGGGAGACCCAGTACTTC. Its translation is CASSRGGGWETQYF. The V and J genes are TRBV13 and TRBJ2-5, with 7 bases matching TRBD1. CDR3 size: 14 residues. With V trimmed by 5 bases and J by 5 bases, 8 bases remained unmatched. Germline loops: CDR1 PRHDT, CDR2 FYEKMQ (reference sequence).

The V call is TRBV11-2, the J call TRBJ2-2; 10 positions match TRBD2. V was pared by 5 bases and J by 7 bases, with 13 bases of the junction left unmatched. The CDR3 covers 17 residues. CDR1 is SGHAT, CDR2 FQNNGV, per germline. CDR3 protein: CASSARAGGPIGGELFF. The CDR3 nucleotides read TGTGCCAGCAGCGCCCGAGCGGGAGGGCCGATCGGCGGGGAGCTGTTTTTT.

The J gene is TRBJ1-2, the V gene TRBV2; 7 bases are a match to TRBD1. The CDR3 extends over 14 amino acids. Trimming removed 2 bases from V and 5 bases from J; junction bases left unmatched: 5. Germline CDR1 SNHLY, CDR2 FYNNEI. CDR3 nucleotides: TGTGCCAGCAGTGAAAGGGACAGAGGATATGGCTACACCTTC. Encoded protein: CASSERDRGYGYTF. Full variable domain (remainder filled in from reference TRBV2 and TRBJ1-2): EPEVTQTPSHQVTQMGQEVILRCVPISNHLYFYWYRQILGQKVEFLVSFYNNEISEKSEIFDDQFSVERPDGSNFTLKIRSTKLEDSAMYFCASSERDRGYGYTFGSGTRLTVV.

The chain links TRBV6-5 to TRBJ1-2; possible D gene TRBD1, 5 bases. Looked up from germline, CDR1 is MNHEY and CDR2 is SVGAGI. With 0 bases removed from V and 8 bases from J, the gap between germline ends came to 10 bases. CDR3 length: 13 amino acids. The CDR3 coding sequence is TGTGCCAGCAGTTACTCTGGGGCCCGGGGCTACACCTTC. It encodes CASSYSGARGYTF.

The chain couples TRBV19 to TRBJ2-2, with a possible D match to TRBD2 (6 bases). V was clipped by 7 bases and J by 5 bases, with 20 bases between them. The CDR3 loop spans 16 amino acids. The germline V gene has CDR1 LNHDA and CDR2 SQIVND (reference sequence). CDR3 DNA sequence: TGTGCCAGTACTCTATCGACGGGTCGGGGGACCGGGGAGCTGTTTTTT. It is translated as CASTLSTGRGTGELFF. Using reference TRBV19 and TRBJ2-2 for the parts outside the CDR3, the full variable domain is DGGITQSPKYLFRKEGQNVTLSCEQNLNHDAMYWYRQDPGQGLRLIYYSQIVNDFQKGDIAEGYSVSREKKESFPLTVTSAQKNPTAFYLCASTLSTGRGTGELFFGEGSRLTVL.

The chain links TRBV7-9 to TRBJ2-3; possible D gene TRBD2, 6 bases. The CDR3 totals 14 residues. V shed 3 bases and J shed 2 bases, with 9 bases lying between them. CDR1 SEHNR and CDR2 FQNEAQ come from the germline V gene (reference sequence). The CDR3 DNA sequence: TGTGCCAGCAGCTTCGGGACTTCCACAGATACGCAGTATTTT. Translation: CASSFGTSTDTQYF. The full variable domain, with the rest looked up from reference TRBV7-9 and TRBJ2-3, is DTGVSQNPRHKITKRGQNVTFRCDPISEHNRLYWYRQTLGQGPEFLTYFQNEAQLEKSRLLSDRFSAERPKGSFSTLEIQRTEQGDSAMYLCASSFGTSTDTQYFGPGTRLTVL.

The chain is built from TRBV6-4 and TRBJ2-3; D gene ambiguous. V was trimmed by 0 bases and J by 3 bases, leaving 10 bases between them. The CDR3 sequence is 15 residues long. CDR1 and CDR2 (germline): MRHNA, SNTAGT. This chain's CDR3 is CASSDSCRWTDTQYF. CDR3 in DNA: TGTGCCAGCAGTGACTCATGCAGATGGACAGATACGCAGTATTTT.

J is TRBJ2-7 and V is TRBV11-3; D is unclear. The V gene's germline CDR1 is SGHNT and CDR2 YENEEA. Trimming took off 1 base at V and 0 bases at J, with 7 bases between the two ends. The CDR3 spans 14 residues. In DNA, the CDR3 is TGTGCCAGCAGCTTAGCTGTCGGCTCCTACGAGCAGTACTTC. Translated, it gives CASSLAVGSYEQYF.

The chain employs TRBV30 and TRBJ1-1; D may be TRBD1 (6 bases). CDR1 is GTSNPN and CDR2 is SVGIG in the germline V gene (reference sequence). V gave up 0 bases and J gave up 4 bases, with 9 bases separating them. CDR3 size: 13 residues. The CDR3 DNA reads TGTGCCTGGAGTGTAGACAGGCTCACTGAAGCTTTCTTT. Translating gives CAWSVDRLTEAFF.

This chain links TRBV10-3 with TRBJ2-7, with TRBD1 identical over 8 bases. The V gene's germline CDR1 is ENHRY and CDR2 SYGVKD. CDR3 length: 13 residues. With 6 bases clipped from V and 6 bases from J, the junction kept 7 bases outside the gene matches. The CDR3 region has the DNA TGTGCCATCAGAGGAGACAGGGGCGGCGAGCAGTACTTC. Translating gives CAIRGDRGGEQYF.

This chain joins TRBV19 and TRBJ1-4, with D perhaps matching TRBD1 (5 bases). V dropped 3 bases and J dropped 6 bases, with 11 bases sitting between them. Germline CDR1 LNHDA, CDR2 SQIVND (reference sequence). The CDR3 has 14 residues. The CDR3 bases are TGTGCCAGTAGTATGCAGTTAGGGGATGAAAAACTGTTTTTT. Its translation is CASSMQLGDEKLFF. Full variable domain (rest looked up from reference TRBV19 and TRBJ1-4): DGGITQSPKYLFRKEGQNVTLSCEQNLNHDAMYWYRQDPGQGLRLIYYSQIVNDFQKGDIAEGYSVSREKKESFPLTVTSAQKNPTAFYLCASSMQLGDEKLFFGSGTQLSVL.

This chain joins TRBV2 and TRBJ2-4, with a weak D call TRBD1 (6 bases). The CDR3 totals 15 residues. V lost 3 bases and J lost 2, with 11 bases in between. In germline, CDR1 is SNHLY, CDR2 FYNNEI. CDR3 DNA: TGTGCCAGCAGTGAGGACAGATTCTCCAAAAACATTCAGTACTTC. Residues: CASSEDRFSKNIQYF.

The chain recombines TRBV2 with TRBJ2-1; 14 bases are shared with TRBD2. Trimming at V came to 5 bases and at J to 2 bases, leaving 14 bases not matched to a gene. There are 20 residues in the CDR3. Germline V gene sequence: CDR1 SNHLY, CDR2 FYNNEI. The CDR3 region has the DNA TGTGCCAGCAGTTCTACCGATGGGACTAGCGGGGGTATAACCTACAATGAGCAGTTCTTC. This gives the protein CASSSTDGTSGGITYNEQFF.

The chain recombines TRBV25-1 with TRBJ2-7; D is possibly TRBD2 (5 bases). Trimming shortened V by 5 bases and J by 0 bases, and 17 bases separated the two germline ends. Germline CDR1 and CDR2: MGHDK and SYGVNS. The CDR3 runs 16 residues. The CDR3 nucleotides read TGTGCCAGCAGTCCGTATCAGGACTCGCTCTCCTACGAGCAGTACTTC. Translation gives CASSPYQDSLSYEQYF.

The rearrangement links TRBV5-6 to TRBJ1-2; 7 bases align to TRBD1. The CDR3 is 15 amino acids. Per the germline V gene, CDR1 is SGHDT and CDR2 is YYEEEE. The V and J ends lost 2 bases and 4 bases, in that order; junction bases with no gene match: 8. The chain's CDR3 is CASSFRLGTAYGYTF. The CDR3 DNA follows: TGTGCCAGCAGCTTTCGTCTTGGGACAGCCTATGGCTACACCTTC.

The chain is built from TRBV25-1 and TRBJ2-2; 10 bases are a match to TRBD1. V shed 4 bases and J 7 bases; nucleotides not matched to a gene: 9. The CDR3 extends over 16 amino acids. CDR1 is MGHDK and CDR2 is SYGVNS in the germline V gene. The CDR3 sequence is CASSGSTGGQGGELFF. CDR3 sequence (DNA): TGTGCCAGCAGTGGATCGACAGGGGGCCAAGGCGGGGAGCTGTTTTTT.

The J gene is TRBJ2-1, the V gene TRBV6-1, with TRBD1 matching 10 bases. V lost 7 bases and J lost 7; bases outside the gene matches: 10. CDR1 is MNHNS, CDR2 SASEGT, per germline. The CDR3 spans 15 residues. Written as DNA, the CDR3 is TGTGCCAGCATGCCGGGACAGGGGAATCTTAATGAGCAGTTCTTC. Amino acids: CASMPGQGNLNEQFF.